By its share, the clone carrying this T cell receptor beta chain is large. This entry comes from a study of blood T cell repertoires in COVID-19. Whole-study context: Sites across the United States, Italy and Spain contributed samples from acute and convalescent COVID-19. In each case, the material was cDNA or gDNA derived from T cells, B-cell-depleted T cells, or PBMCs.

The authors' processing: For nucleated cells, counts were estimated from reference gene primer amplification. Assay: immunoSEQ multiplex PCR; the TCRdb copy retains only in-frame clones and omits some. V, J and clone size are taken as reported in that table, and D and trimming were inferred from the DNA itself. This table holds about 300,000 clones, 83% found once. This clonotype was obtained from a woman between 50 and 59 years old who had recovered from COVID-19. The sequenced material came from peripheral blood.

The CDR3 bases are TGTGCCTGGAGTGGACTAGCGGGGATGAACACCGGGGAGCTGTTTTTT. Encoded protein: CAWSGLAGMNTGELFF. The V and J genes are TRBV30 and TRBJ2-2; 11 bases are a match to TRBD2. CDR1 is GTSNPN, CDR2 SVGIG, per germline (reference sequence). This CDR3 region has 16 residues. With V trimmed by 1 base and J by 1 base, 2 bases remained unmatched.